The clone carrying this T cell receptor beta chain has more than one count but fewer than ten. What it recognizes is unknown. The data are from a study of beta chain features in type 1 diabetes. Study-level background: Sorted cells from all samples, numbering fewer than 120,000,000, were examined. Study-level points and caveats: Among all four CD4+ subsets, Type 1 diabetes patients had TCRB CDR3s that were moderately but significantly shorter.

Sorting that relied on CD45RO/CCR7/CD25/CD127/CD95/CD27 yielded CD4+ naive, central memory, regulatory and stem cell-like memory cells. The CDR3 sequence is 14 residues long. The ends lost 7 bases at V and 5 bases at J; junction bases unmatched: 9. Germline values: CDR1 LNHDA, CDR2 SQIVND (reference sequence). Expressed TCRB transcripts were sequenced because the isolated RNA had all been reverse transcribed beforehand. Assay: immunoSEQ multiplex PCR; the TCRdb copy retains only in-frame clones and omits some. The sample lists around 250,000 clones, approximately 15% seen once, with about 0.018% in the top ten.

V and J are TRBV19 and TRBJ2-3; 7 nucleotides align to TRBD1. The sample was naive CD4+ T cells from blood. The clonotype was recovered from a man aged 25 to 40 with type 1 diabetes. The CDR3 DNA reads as TGTGCCAGTACCACTGGGACAGTGAGAGATACGCAGTATTTT. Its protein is CASTTGTVRDTQYF. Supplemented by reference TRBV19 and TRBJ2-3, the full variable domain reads DGGITQSPKYLFRKEGQNVTLSCEQNLNHDAMYWYRQDPGQGLRLIYYSQIVNDFQKGDIAEGYSVSREKKESFPLTVTSAQKNPTAFYLCASTTGTVRDTQYFGPGTRLTVL.